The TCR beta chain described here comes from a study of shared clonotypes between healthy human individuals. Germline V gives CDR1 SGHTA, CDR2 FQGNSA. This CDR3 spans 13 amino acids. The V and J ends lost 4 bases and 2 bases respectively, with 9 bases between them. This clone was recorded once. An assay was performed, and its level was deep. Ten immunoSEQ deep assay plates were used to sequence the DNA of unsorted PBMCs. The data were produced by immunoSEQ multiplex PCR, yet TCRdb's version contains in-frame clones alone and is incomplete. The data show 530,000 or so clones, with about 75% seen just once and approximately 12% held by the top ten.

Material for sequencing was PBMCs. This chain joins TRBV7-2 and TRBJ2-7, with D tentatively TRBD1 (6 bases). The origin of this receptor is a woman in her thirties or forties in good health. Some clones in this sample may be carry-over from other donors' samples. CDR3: CASSWGPAYEQYF. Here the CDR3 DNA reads TGTGCCAGCAGCTGGGGGCCAGCCTACGAGCAGTACTTC.